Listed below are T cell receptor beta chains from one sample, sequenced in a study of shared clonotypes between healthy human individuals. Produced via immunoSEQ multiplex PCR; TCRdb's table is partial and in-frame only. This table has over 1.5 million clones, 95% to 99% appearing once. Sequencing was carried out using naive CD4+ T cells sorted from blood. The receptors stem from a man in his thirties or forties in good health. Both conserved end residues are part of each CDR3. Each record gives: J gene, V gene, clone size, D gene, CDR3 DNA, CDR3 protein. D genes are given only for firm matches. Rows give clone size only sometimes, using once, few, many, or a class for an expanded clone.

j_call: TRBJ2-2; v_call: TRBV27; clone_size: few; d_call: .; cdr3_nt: TGTGCCAGCAGTTTACAGGAGCGCACCGGGGAGCTGTTTTTT; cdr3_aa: CASSLQERTGELFF
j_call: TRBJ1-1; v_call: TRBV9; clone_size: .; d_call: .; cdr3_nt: TGTGCCAGCAGCGTGGGACATAGGTGGAACACTGAAGCTTTCTTT; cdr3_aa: CASSVGHRWNTEAFF
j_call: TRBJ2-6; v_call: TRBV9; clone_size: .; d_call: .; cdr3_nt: TGTGCCAGCGACCGGCCCCCAGATGGGGCCAACGTCCTGACTTTC; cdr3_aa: CASDRPPDGANVLTF
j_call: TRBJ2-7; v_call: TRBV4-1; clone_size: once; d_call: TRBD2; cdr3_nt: TGCGCCAGCAGCCGAGAAGCTCGGGGACTAGCGGGAGGGGGGCCCTACGAGCAGTACTTC; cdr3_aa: CASSREARGLAGGGPYEQYF
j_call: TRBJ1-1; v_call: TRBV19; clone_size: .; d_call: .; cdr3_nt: TGTGCCAGTAAAGTTGTGCAGGGACCTATGAACACTGAAGCTTTCTTT; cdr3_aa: CASKVVQGPMNTEAFF
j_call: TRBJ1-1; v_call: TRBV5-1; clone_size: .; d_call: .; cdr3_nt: TGCGCCAGCAGCTTGGCGGGAGAAGAGACTGAAGCTTTCTTT; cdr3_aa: CASSLAGEETEAFF
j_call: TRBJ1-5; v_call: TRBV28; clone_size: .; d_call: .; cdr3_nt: TGTGCCAGCAGTTTCCGAAAAAGACAGGATAGGAGCAATCAGCCCCAGCATTTT; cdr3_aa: CASSFRKRQDRSNQPQHF
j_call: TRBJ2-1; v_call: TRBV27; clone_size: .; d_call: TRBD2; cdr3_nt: TGTGCCAGCAGTGCCTTCCTAGCGGGAGGATTCCCCAATGAGCAGTTCTTC; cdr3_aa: CASSAFLAGGFPNEQFF
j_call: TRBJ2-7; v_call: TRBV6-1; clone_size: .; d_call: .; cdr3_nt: TGTGCCAGCAGTATCGGACCCTACGAGCAGTACTTC; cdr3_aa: CASSIGPYEQYF
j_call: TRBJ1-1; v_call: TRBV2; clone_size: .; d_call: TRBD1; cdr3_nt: TGTGCCAGCCTCCGGGACAGTAACACTGAAGCTTTCTTT; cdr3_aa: CASLRDSNTEAFF
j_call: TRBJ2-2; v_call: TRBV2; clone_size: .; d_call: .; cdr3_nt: TGTGCCAGCCGAAGGGACGGCGCGAACACCGGGGAGCTGTTTTTT; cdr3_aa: CASRRDGANTGELFF
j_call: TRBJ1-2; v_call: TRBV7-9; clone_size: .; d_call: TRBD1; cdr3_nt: TGTGCCAGCAGCAAGACAGGGGATGGCTACACCTTC; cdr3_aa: CASSKTGDGYTF
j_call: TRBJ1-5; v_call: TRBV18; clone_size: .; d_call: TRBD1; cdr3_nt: TGTGCCAGCTCAACGAGGACAGGAAGCAATCAGCCCCAGCATTTT; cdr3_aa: CASSTRTGSNQPQHF
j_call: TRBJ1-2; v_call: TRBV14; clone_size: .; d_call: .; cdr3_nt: TGTGCCAGCAGCCCCCTCGGGAACAGGGCGGTAGGTGGCTACACCTTC; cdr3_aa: CASSPLGNRAVGGYTF
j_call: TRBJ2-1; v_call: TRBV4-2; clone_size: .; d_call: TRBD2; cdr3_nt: TGTGCCAGCAGCCGCCTAGCGGGATCTAATGAGCAGTTCTTC; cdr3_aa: CASSRLAGSNEQFF
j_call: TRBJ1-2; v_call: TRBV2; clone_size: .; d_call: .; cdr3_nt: TGTGCCAGCAGTCTTCAAGCCGACAGGCCCGGCTACACCTTC; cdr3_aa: CASSLQADRPGYTF